This T cell receptor (beta chain) appears in the sequencing data of a study of a mutant IDH1 vaccine in newly diagnosed glioma. On the study more broadly: Former treatment meant radiotherapy, temozolomide, or both; the majority had gotten both.

J lost 4 bases, V lost 5 bases, and 7 bases had no gene match. Germline assignment: CDR1 SGHRS and CDR2 YFSETQ. The CDR3 is 14 residues long. Data came from immunoSEQ multiplex PCR; TCRdb stores just in-frame clones and leaves some out. The sample shows 20,000 to 25,000 clones, 91% of them seen only once. Time point: baseline, week 1 (first vaccination visit). Treatment indicated: pre-vaccination baseline after standard-of-care therapy. The sample was PBMCs, taken from a glioma patient treated with radiotherapy, temozolomide or both. The chain joins TRBV5-1 to TRBJ1-1, with 8 bases lining up with TRBD1. The origin of this receptor is a man aged 25-45 years with glioma. The CDR3 bases are TGCGCCAGCAGGTACCCCGGGACAGGCACTGAAGCTTTCTTT. Protein sequence: CASRYPGTGTEAFF.